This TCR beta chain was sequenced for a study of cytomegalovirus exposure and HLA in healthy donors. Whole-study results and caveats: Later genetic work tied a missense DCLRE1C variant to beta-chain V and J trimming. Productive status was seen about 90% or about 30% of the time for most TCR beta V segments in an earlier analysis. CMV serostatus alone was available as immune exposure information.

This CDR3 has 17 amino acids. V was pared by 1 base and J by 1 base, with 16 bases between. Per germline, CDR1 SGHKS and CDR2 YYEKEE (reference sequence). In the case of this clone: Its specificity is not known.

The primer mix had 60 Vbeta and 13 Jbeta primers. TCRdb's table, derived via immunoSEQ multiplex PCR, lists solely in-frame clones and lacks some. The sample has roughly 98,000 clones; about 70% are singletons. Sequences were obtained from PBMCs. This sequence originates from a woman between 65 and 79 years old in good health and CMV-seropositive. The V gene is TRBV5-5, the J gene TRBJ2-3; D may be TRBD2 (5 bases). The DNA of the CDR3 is TGTGCCAGCAGCTTGCCGACTACCCAGATACGCACAGATACGCAGTATTTT. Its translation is CASSLPTTQIRTDTQYF.